Below are 26 T cell receptor beta chains sequenced from a single sample in a study of molecular identifiers for immune sequencing clone quantification. One entry per CDR3 protein, called by TCRdb with MiXCR from the PCR reads. This sample has about 8,300 distinct CDR3 sequences, with around a third found just once. Sequences were obtained from naive CD8+ T cells from blood, with Jurkat cell RNA spiked in. Subset described: FACS-sorted CD8+CD4-CCR7+CD45RA+ naive T cells. The receptors come from a human donor in good health. Some libraries in this study had Jurkat cell RNA spiked in.

The table lists this clonotype with a count of one. With a much larger clone just one base away, this may be a read error. The chain uses TRBV13 and TRBJ2-5, with D uncertain. CDR3 length: 14 residues. Germline V CDR1 and CDR2: PRHDT, FYEKMQ (reference sequence). The CDR3 DNA is TGTGCCAGCAGCTTAGGGGACCGCCAAGAGACCCAGAACTTC. It is translated as CASSLGDRQETQNF.

The chain recombines TRBV11-2 with TRBJ2-5; possible D gene TRBD2, 6 bases. Germline V CDR1 and CDR2: SGHAT, FQNNGV. The CDR3 has 13 amino acids. V was trimmed by 5 bases and J by 3 bases, leaving 10 bases between them. The CDR3 sequence is CASSPPGEETQYF. CDR3 sequence (DNA): TGTGCCAGCAGCCCCCCGGGGGAAGAGACCCAGTACTTC.

The chain joins TRBV4-2 to TRBJ2-7; D tentatively reads TRBD1 or TRBD2 (6 bases each). Germline V lookup: CDR1 LGHNA, CDR2 YNFKEQ. This CDR3 has 15 residues. V gave up 2 bases and J gave up 2 bases, with 13 bases separating them. Here the CDR3 DNA reads TGTGCCAGCAGCCAAAGGGGGGTTGCGACCTACGAGCAGTACTTC. Its translation: CASSQRGVATYEQYF.

J is TRBJ2-7 and V is TRBV4-3, with TRBD2 matching 10 bases. V lost 0 bases and J lost 4; bases outside the gene matches: 6. CDR1 and CDR2 from the germline V gene are LGHNA and YSLEER. The CDR3 runs 16 residues. The chain's CDR3 is CASSQDRASGGYEQYF. The CDR3 nucleotides read TGCGCCAGCAGCCAAGATAGGGCTAGCGGGGGTTACGAGCAGTACTTC.

This clonotype occurred a few times. The chain employs TRBV5-6 and TRBJ2-5, with D possibly matching TRBD2 (5 bases). The CDR3 spans 13 residues. The germline V gene has CDR1 SGHDT and CDR2 YYEEEE. With 3 bases removed from V and 5 bases from J, the gap between germline ends came to 11 bases. CDR3 loop: CASSSPTGETQYF. The CDR3 bases are TGTGCCAGCAGCTCCCCGACGGGGGAGACCCAGTACTTC.

This clonotype was detected only a few times. This chain connects TRBV5-1 to TRBJ2-3; D possibly uses TRBD1 or TRBD2 (6 bases each). CDR1 is SGHRS and CDR2 is YFSETQ in the germline V gene. V was trimmed by 4 bases and J by 9 bases, leaving 12 bases between them. The CDR3 runs to 12 residues. CDR3 sequence reads: CASSVGGGTQYF. As DNA, the CDR3 is TGCGCCAGCAGCGTCGGGGGCGGCACGCAGTATTTT.

This clonotype occurred a few times. The rearrangement links TRBV28 to TRBJ2-5, with 8 bases fitting TRBD2. CDR1 is MDHEN, CDR2 SYDVKM, per germline. With V trimmed by 3 bases and J by 2 bases, 17 bases remained unmatched. There are 19 residues in the CDR3. DNA for the CDR3: TGTGCCAGCAGTTTCCCCCCCCGGGGGGGGGACCTTGCGCAAGAGACCCAGTACTTC. As protein: CASSFPPRGGDLAQETQYF.

By sample fraction, this clonotype is medium-sized. The rearrangement joins TRBV7-6 to TRBJ1-1; 10 bases align to TRBD1. V was clipped by 1 base and J by 6 bases; unmatched bases: 8. The germline V gene has CDR1 SGHVS and CDR2 FNYEAQ. The CDR3 consists of 16 residues. The CDR3 DNA follows: TGTGCCAGCAGCTTAGTTGACAGGGGGCATTCCTCTGAAGCTTTCTTT. It encodes CASSLVDRGHSSEAFF.

The J gene is TRBJ2-1, the V gene TRBV4-3; D not certain. Germline V lookup: CDR1 LGHNA, CDR2 YSLEER. Trimming shortened V by 3 bases and J by 5 bases, and 5 bases separated the two germline ends. There are 12 residues in the CDR3. In DNA, the CDR3 is TGCGCCAGCAGCCAGCAGGACAATGAGCAGTTCTTC. Its translation: CASSQQDNEQFF.

The chain has TRBV7-2 and TRBJ2-2, with 9 bases fitting TRBD1. This CDR3 region has 15 residues. V was clipped by 10 bases and J by 6 bases; unmatched bases: 12. Germline CDR1 and CDR2: SGHTA and FQGNSA. CDR3 coding DNA: TGTGCCACTTTAACAGGGGGCATTTACTCCGGGGAGCTGTTTTTT. Translated: CATLTGGIYSGELFF.

CDR3 sequence reads: CASSQAMDGEQFF. DNA for the CDR3: TGTGCCAGCAGCCAAGCGATGGATGGGGAGCAGTTCTTC. The rearrangement uses TRBV14 and TRBJ2-1; D unresolved. This CDR3 spans 13 amino acids. V lost 1 base, J lost 10 bases, and 11 bases lay in between. Germline CDR1 and CDR2: SGHDN and FVKESK.

The chain has TRBV6-5 and TRBJ2-2, with 8 positions matching TRBD2. The CDR3 contains 18 residues. CDR1 and CDR2 from the germline V gene are MNHEY and SVGAGI. The J segment lost 3 bases and the V segment lost 1 base, leaving 10 bases of the junction unmatched. CDR3 loop: CASSYFRSGSRDTGELFF. In nucleotides, the CDR3 is TGTGCCAGCAGTTACTTCCGGAGCGGGAGCAGGGACACCGGGGAGCTGTTTTTT.

This rearrangement joins TRBV4-2 to TRBJ2-7, with D possibly TRBD1 on 6 matching bases. Trimming took off 0 bases at V and 10 bases at J, with 22 bases between the two ends. Germline V gives CDR1 LGHNA, CDR2 YNFKEQ. The CDR3 spans 16 residues. This CDR3 reads CASSQDPGHSSYEQYF. As DNA, the CDR3 is TGTGCCAGCAGCCAAGATCCGGGACATAGCTCCTATGAACAGTACTTC.

This chain joins TRBV10-3 and TRBJ2-3; D uncertain. V was shortened by 2 bases and J by 10 bases, with 19 bases between the two germline ends. Germline assignment: CDR1 ENHRY and CDR2 SYGVKD. The CDR3 sequence is 15 residues long. In DNA form, the CDR3 reads TGTGCCATCAGTGAGCCCAGCAAGTGTAACCCATCGCAGTATTTT. Encoded protein: CAISEPSKCNPSQYF.

CDR3 protein: CASSQLPREQYF. The CDR3, as DNA: TGTGCCAGCAGCCAGCTGCCCCGGGAGCAGTACTTC. The chain recombines TRBV5-6 with TRBJ2-7; D is uncertain. V lost 4 bases, J lost 7 bases, and 12 bases lay in between. The germline gives CDR1 SGHDT, CDR2 YYEEEE. The CDR3 loop spans 12 amino acids.

This clonotype was picked up a small number of times. V and J are TRBV11-2 and TRBJ2-5; 7 nucleotides agree with TRBD1. The CDR3 totals 15 residues. Germline V gene lookup returns CDR1 SGHAT and CDR2 FQNNGV. The junction had 5 bases not matched to a gene; V was cut back by 4 bases and J by 0 bases. The CDR3 here is CASSSHGQDQETQYF. The CDR3 DNA is TGTGCCAGCAGCTCCCATGGACAGGACCAAGAGACCCAGTACTTC. Complete variable domain (other parts from reference TRBV11-2 and TRBJ2-5): EAGVAQSPRYKIIEKRQSVAFWCNPISGHATLYWYQQILGQGPKLLIQFQNNGVVDDSQLPKDRFSAERLKGVDSTLKIQPAKLEDSAVYLCASSSHGQDQETQYFGPGTRLLVL.

This clonotype qualifies as medium-sized. This chain joins TRBV28 and TRBJ2-3; the D gene could be TRBD1 or TRBD2 (5 bases each). Per the germline V gene, CDR1 is MDHEN and CDR2 is SYDVKM. This CDR3 has 16 residues. Trimming removed 1 base from V and 4 bases from J, with 15 bases in between. CDR3 loop: CASSLLEGQGADTQYF. The CDR3 DNA reads TGTGCCAGCAGTTTATTAGAGGGGCAAGGGGCAGATACGCAGTATTTT.

This clonotype was observed a few times. V and J are TRBV28 and TRBJ2-7; 9 bases are a match to TRBD1. The germline V gene encodes CDR1 MDHEN and CDR2 SYDVKM. This CDR3 region has 15 residues. With 4 bases clipped from V and 4 bases from J, the junction kept 8 bases outside the gene matches. CDR3 residues: CASSSRTGGGYEQYF. The CDR3 nucleotides read TGTGCCAGCAGTTCCCGAACAGGGGGCGGGTACGAGCAGTACTTC.

This clonotype showed up just a few times. This rearrangement joins TRBV7-6 to TRBJ2-6; D possibly corresponds to TRBD1 (5 bases). Germline CDR1 reads SGHVS; CDR2 reads FNYEAQ. This CDR3 contains 15 residues. The V end lost 3 bases, the J end lost 1 base, and 7 bases lay between the germline ends. The CDR3 here is CASSFGQSGANVLTF. CDR3 nucleotides: TGTGCCAGCAGCTTTGGACAATCTGGGGCCAACGTCCTGACTTTC. Complete variable domain (other parts from reference TRBV7-6 and TRBJ2-6): GAGVSQSPRYKVTKRGQDVALRCDPISGHVSLYWYRQALGQGPEFLTYFNYEAQQDKSGLPNDRFSAERPEGSISTLTIQRTEQRDSAMYRCASSFGQSGANVLTFGAGSRLTVL.

This clonotype was recorded a few times. The chain uses TRBV29-1 and TRBJ2-3; weak D call: TRBD1 (6 bases). Deletions cut 6 bases from V and 1 base from J, with 17 bases between. Germline CDR1 is SQVTM and CDR2 is ANQGSEA. There are 15 residues in the CDR3. The CDR3 region has the DNA TGCAGCGTCCGGGCCGAACAGGGAGGCACAGATACGCAGTATTTT. Translating it yields CSVRAEQGGTDTQYF.

Concerning this clonotype: Since the CDR3 does not end with the conserved phenylalanine or tryptophan, this likely comes from a read error. This chain connects TRBV5-8 to TRBJ1-5; D possibly corresponds to TRBD1 (5 bases). Trimming removed 4 bases at V and 10 bases at J, with 15 bases between. Per germline, CDR1 SGHTS and CDR2 YDEGEE. The CDR3 is 13 amino acids. The CDR3 DNA follows: TGTGCCAGCAGCCCTGACGCAGGGACCCCCCAGCATCTT. The encoded protein is CASSPDAGTPQHL.

This clonotype has more than one count but fewer than ten. V gene TRBV12-3 or TRBV12-4 combines with J gene TRBJ2-1; D is unresolved. The CDR3 contains 12 residues. V was clipped by 3 bases and J by 15 bases, with 15 bases between them. The CDR3 here is CASSFIPPPRFF. The CDR3 DNA reads as TGTGCCAGCAGTTTCATCCCACCGCCGCGGTTCTTC.

By sample share, this clonotype is medium-sized (0.01 to 0.1%). The chain recombines TRBV7-8 with TRBJ2-1; perhaps TRBD2 as D (6 bases). The V gene's germline CDR1 is SGHVS and CDR2 FQNEAQ. Trimming took 5 bases from V and 15 from J, leaving 17 bases between them. The CDR3 loop spans 12 amino acids. CDR3 sequence: CASSPKTRGAFF. CDR3 nucleotides: TGTGCCAGCAGCCCAAAGACTAGAGGGGCGTTCTTC.

With respect to this clonotype: One end of the junction does not line up with germline, which may come from a read error. The rearrangement joins TRBV5-3 to TRBJ2-3; weak D call: TRBD2 (5 bases). TRBV5-3 belongs to the ORF category, with a function that is uncertain. This CDR3 has 12 amino acids. In nucleotides, the CDR3 is TGTGCCAGCAGCTTGGATCCGAGGGTGCAGTATTTT. Its translation: CASSLDPRVQYF.

This sequence joins TRBV28 and TRBJ2-7; no firm D call. CDR1 is MDHEN and CDR2 is SYDVKM in the germline V gene. CDR3 size: 11 residues. Trimming left V 3 bases short and J 0 bases short, with 0 bases between. The CDR3 nucleotides are TGTGCCAGCAGTTTCTCCTACGAGCAGTACTTC. This codes for CASSFSYEQYF. The full variable domain, completed using reference TRBV28 and TRBJ2-7, is DVKVTQSSRYLVKRTGEKVFLECVQDMDHENMFWYRQDPGLGLRLIYFSYDVKMKEKGDIPEGYSVSREKKERFSLILESASTNQTSMYLCASSFSYEQYFGPGTRLTVT.

Relative to its sample, this clonotype is medium-sized. V and J are TRBV5-6 and TRBJ2-4; 7 positions agree with TRBD1. V lost 3 bases, J lost 5 bases, and 5 bases stayed unmatched. This CDR3 has 14 amino acids. Germline V gives CDR1 SGHDT, CDR2 YYEEEE. The CDR3 coding sequence is TGTGCCAGCAGCTCGGGACAGACCCAAAACATTCAGTACTTC. Protein product: CASSSGQTQNIQYF.